Below are 8 T cell receptor beta chains sequenced from a single sample in a study of T cell responses to AZD1222 COVID-19 vaccine. Clones were sequenced by immunoSEQ multiplex PCR, and TCRdb holds only the in-frame ones, with some missing. The sample contains 100,000 to 150,000 clones, roughly 90% of which appear only once. This sample comprised peripheral blood, obtained 28 days after the second AZD1222 dose. The receptors were gathered from an adult who received the AZD1222 COVID-19 vaccine.

The J gene is TRBJ1-1, the V gene TRBV28; 7 nucleotides align to TRBD1. The CDR3 is 15 residues long. V shed 6 bases and J 1 base; nucleotides not matched to a gene: 8. Germline V gene sequence: CDR1 MDHEN, CDR2 SYDVKM. CDR3 nucleotide sequence: TGTGCCAGCAGGGACACAGGGGCGGGGAACACTGAAGCTTTCTTT. Its protein is CASRDTGAGNTEAFF.

The chain carries TRBV19 and TRBJ2-1, with 7 bases that match TRBD2. After removal of 7 bases from V and 4 bases from J, the junction contained 7 bases not matched to a gene. The CDR3 contains 14 residues. CDR1 and CDR2 (germline): LNHDA, SQIVND (reference sequence). CDR3 in amino acids: CASTPSGPYNEQFF. CDR3 bases: TGTGCCAGTACCCCTAGCGGCCCATACAATGAGCAGTTCTTC.

This sequence joins TRBV6-5 and TRBJ1-3, with D possibly matching TRBD1 (6 bases). The length of the CDR3 is 15 residues. Germline V gene data show CDR1 as MNHEY and CDR2 as SVGAGI. The V end lost 4 bases, the J end lost 4 bases, and 14 bases lay between the germline ends. In nucleotides, the CDR3 is TGTGCCAGCAGTTTCCTACACGGGGGCGGAAACACCATATATTTT. Translating gives CASSFLHGGGNTIYF.

This rearrangement joins TRBV5-1 to TRBJ2-7; 11 nucleotides align to TRBD2. The germline V gene encodes CDR1 SGHRS and CDR2 YFSETQ. Germline trimming cut 4 bases from V and 0 bases from J; bases unmatched to any gene: 12. The CDR3 length is 18 residues. Written as DNA, the CDR3 is TGCGCCAGCAGCAGATCCGGCCGACTAGCGGGGTACTCCTACGAGCAGTACTTC. Encoded protein: CASSRSGRLAGYSYEQYF.

This rearrangement joins TRBV21-1 to TRBJ1-2. TRBV21-1 is marked as a pseudogene. The CDR3 consists of 16 residues. The DNA for the CDR3 is TGTGCCAGCAGCAAAAAGGCGGGACACGCTAACTATGGCTACACCTTC. Protein product: CASSKKAGHANYGYTF.

The chain combines TRBV9 with TRBJ2-4; D is perhaps TRBD2 (5 bases). The germline V and J ends were trimmed by 3 bases and 0 bases, with 7 bases remaining between them. The CDR3 consists of 14 residues. Germline assignment: CDR1 SGDLS and CDR2 YYNGEE. The CDR3 region is CASSGTVAKNIQYF. CDR3 nucleotides: TGTGCCAGCAGCGGGACTGTAGCCAAAAACATTCAGTACTTC.

The CDR3 protein is CASSLEAGNTIYF. The CDR3 nucleotides are TGTGCCAGCAGTTTAGAGGCTGGAAACACCATATATTTT. The gene calls are TRBV28 and TRBJ1-3; D remains ambiguous. Germline V lookup: CDR1 MDHEN, CDR2 SYDVKM. This CDR3 spans 13 amino acids. With 2 bases removed from V and 2 bases from J, the gap between germline ends came to 4 bases.

V usage is TRBV7-3 and J usage is TRBJ2-1; tentative D call: TRBD2 (5 bases). Trimming pared 5 bases from V and 7 bases from J, leaving 12 bases between. The CDR3 sequence is 13 residues long. Per the germline V gene, CDR1 is SGHTA and CDR2 is FQGTGA. The CDR3 coding sequence is TGTGCCAGCAGCGTTATACTAGGGAATGAGCAGTTCTTC. Protein: CASSVILGNEQFF.